Listed here are 22 T cell receptor beta chains from one sample, sequenced in a study of technical replicates of blood from a few donors. TCRdb's copy holds only in-frame clones and misses some; the assay was immunoSEQ multiplex PCR. The repertoire holds 79,000 or so clones, 85% to 95% seen once, with roughly 0.36% in the top ten. Sequences were obtained from T cells isolated from PBMCs. The receptor set was obtained from a human donor in good health.

The chain couples TRBV7-9 to TRBJ2-1; D is perhaps TRBD2 (5 bases). Between the trimmed V and J ends, which lost 8 bases and 5 bases, there was a span of 13 bases. Germline CDR1 and CDR2: SEHNR and FQNEAQ (reference sequence). CDR3 length equals 13 residues. CDR3 loop: CASLGGPNNEQFF. In DNA form, the CDR3 reads TGTGCCAGCCTAGGCGGGCCAAACAATGAGCAGTTCTTC.

This clone appeared a single time. The chain couples TRBV19 to TRBJ1-5; D gene unclear. CDR1 and CDR2 from the germline V gene are LNHDA and SQIVND (reference sequence). CDR3 size: 16 residues. Trimming left V 1 base short and J 1 base short, with 11 bases between. The CDR3 DNA is TGTGCCAGTAGTATAGTCGGAGGGTTGAGCAATCAGCCCCAGCATTTT. Translation gives CASSIVGGLSNQPQHF.

The chain is built from TRBV4-1 and TRBJ1-5; D is possibly TRBD1 (6 bases). V was clipped by 1 base and J by 4 bases, with 11 bases between them. Germline CDR1 MGHRA, CDR2 YSYEKL. This CDR3 contains 15 residues. The CDR3 region has the DNA TGCGCCAGCAGCCAAGTACAGAGGGGGAATCAGCCCCAGCATTTT. Translation: CASSQVQRGNQPQHF.

The CDR3 sequence is CAWREDRATYGYTF. Written as DNA, the CDR3 is TGTGCCTGGAGGGAGGACAGGGCTACATATGGCTACACCTTC. V usage is TRBV30 and J usage is TRBJ1-2; TRBD1 matches 8 bases. The CDR3 spans 14 residues. V lost 3 bases and J lost 5; bases outside the gene matches: 8. Germline V gene sequence: CDR1 GTSNPN, CDR2 SVGIG (reference sequence).

The DNA for the CDR3 is TGTGCCAGCAGCGTACGGAGTCAGGGGGTCGACGGGGAGCTGTTTTTT. Translated: CASSVRSQGVDGELFF. The V gene is TRBV9, the J gene TRBJ2-2; 7 nucleotides line up with TRBD1. The CDR3 is 16 residues long. From germline, CDR1 is SGDLS and CDR2 YYNGEE. J was trimmed by 7 bases and V by 1 base; bases with no gene match: 10.

The gene calls are TRBV5-6 and TRBJ1-2, with 9 bases that match TRBD1. V lost 4 bases to trimming and J lost 4 bases; unmatched junction nucleotides: 5. The CDR3 totals 14 residues. Germline assignment: CDR1 SGHDT and CDR2 YYEEEE. CDR3 sequence reads: CASSVTGGSYGYTF. In nucleotides, the CDR3 is TGTGCCAGCAGCGTAACAGGGGGCAGCTATGGCTACACCTTC.

J is TRBJ1-5 and V is TRBV23-1, with 9 positions matching TRBD1. TRBV23-1 counts as an open reading frame of uncertain function. Trimming cost V 8 bases and J 0 bases; bases outside gene matches: 8. There are 16 residues in the CDR3. For the CDR3, the DNA is TGCGCCAGCGTCCCAACAGGGGGCTTTAGCAATCAGCCCCAGCATTTT. Encoded protein: CASVPTGGFSNQPQHF.

CDR3 amino acids: CASSVYSGTEPYNEQFF. In DNA form, the CDR3 reads TGTGCCAGCAGCGTCTACTCGGGGACAGAGCCATACAATGAGCAGTTCTTC. This chain links TRBV9 with TRBJ2-1; TRBD1 aligns across 7 bases. The CDR3 has 17 residues. V shed 2 bases and J 4 bases; nucleotides not matched to a gene: 12. Per the germline V gene, CDR1 is SGDLS and CDR2 is YYNGEE.

J is TRBJ2-1 and V is TRBV7-5; the table's D gene call, TRBD2, was not cross checked with the DNA. TRBV7-5 is annotated as a pseudogene. The CDR3 sequence is 11 residues long. CDR3 DNA sequence: TGTGTCAGAAGCTCGTCCCATGAGCAGTTCTTC. Encoded protein: CVRSSSHEQFF.

CDR3 DNA: TGTGCCAGCAGAGGGACTAGCGGGACGCAGTTCTTC. Translating gives CASRGTSGTQFF. V usage is TRBV7-9 and J usage is TRBJ2-1; 13 bases align to TRBD2. The CDR3 covers 12 residues. Germline V lookup: CDR1 SEHNR, CDR2 FQNEAQ (reference sequence). The ends lost 6 bases at V and 12 bases at J; junction bases unmatched: 2. The full variable domain, in which reference TRBV7-9 and TRBJ2-1 provide the parts outside the CDR3, is DTGVSQNPRHKITKRGQNVTFRCDPISEHNRLYWYRQTLGQGPEFLTYFQNEAQLEKSRLLSDRFSAERPKGSFSTLEIQRTEQGDSAMYLCASRGTSGTQFFGPGTRLTVL.

The sample holds one count of this clone. This CDR3 reads CASSPGTAEAFF. The CDR3 coding sequence is TGTGCCAGCAGCCCAGGCACCGCTGAAGCTTTCTTT. This rearrangement joins TRBV5-4 to TRBJ1-1; D ambiguous. CDR3 size: 12 residues. Germline V gives CDR1 SGHNT, CDR2 YYREEE (reference sequence). The V and J ends lost 4 bases and 6 bases respectively, with 10 bases between them.

The chain joins TRBV28 to TRBJ1-3; D is perhaps TRBD1 (6 bases). V lost 3 bases and J lost 2, with 11 bases in between. CDR3 length equals 15 residues. CDR1 and CDR2 (germline): MDHEN, SYDVKM. CDR3 region: CASSFGTGPGNTIYF. The CDR3 DNA reads as TGTGCCAGCAGTTTTGGTACAGGGCCTGGAAACACCATATATTTT.

The CDR3 region has the DNA TGTGCCTGGAACAGGGGTTCGAATAAGGCGACCCAGTACTTC. Its translation: CAWNRGSNKATQYF. V gene TRBV30 combines with J gene TRBJ2-5; 7 bases fit TRBD1. After removal of 4 bases from V and 7 bases from J, the junction contained 12 bases not matched to a gene. Germline V lookup: CDR1 GTSNPN, CDR2 SVGIG (reference sequence). The CDR3 is made up of 14 amino acids.

J is TRBJ2-7 and V is TRBV5-1; 13 nucleotides line up with TRBD2. The CDR3 runs to 16 residues. The J segment lost 0 bases and the V segment lost 4 bases, leaving 4 bases of the junction unmatched. In germline, CDR1 is SGHRS, CDR2 YFSETQ. The DNA of the CDR3 is TGCGCCAGCAGCGAGGGACTAGCGGGGATCTCCTACGAGCAGTACTTC. Protein: CASSEGLAGISYEQYF.

The chain combines TRBV6-5 with TRBJ1-2, with 7 bases identical to TRBD1. Germline values: CDR1 MNHEY, CDR2 SVGAGI. This CDR3 is built from 13 residues. J lost 4 bases, V lost 5 bases, and 4 bases had no gene match. The CDR3 sequence is CASSDRVSYGYTF. As DNA, the CDR3 is TGTGCCAGCAGTGACAGGGTCAGCTATGGCTACACCTTC.

The V gene is TRBV13, the J gene TRBJ2-1; 10 bases are a match to TRBD2. Germline CDR1 reads PRHDT; CDR2 reads FYEKMQ (reference sequence). V shed 6 bases and J 5 bases; nucleotides not matched to a gene: 7. The CDR3 runs to 15 residues. CDR3 amino acids: CASRDQGLANNEQFF. DNA of the CDR3: TGTGCCAGCAGGGATCAGGGACTAGCGAACAATGAGCAGTTCTTC.

V gene TRBV6-1 combines with J gene TRBJ2-1; TRBD2 matches at 13 bases. The junction had 3 bases not matched to a gene; V was cut back by 6 bases and J by 7 bases. The CDR3 is 14 amino acids. Germline-derived CDR1 and CDR2 are MNHNS and SASEGT. Here the CDR3 reads CASRGLAGSNEQFF. The CDR3 DNA reads as TGTGCCAGCAGGGGACTAGCGGGATCGAATGAGCAGTTCTTC.

The chain joins TRBV6-1 to TRBJ2-1, with 7 nucleotides matching TRBD2. The germline CDR1 and CDR2 sequences are MNHNS and SASEGT. The CDR3 consists of 16 residues. V trimming: 4 bases; J trimming: 4 bases; junction bases outside the gene matches: 10. The CDR3 DNA follows: TGTGCCAGCAGTGCCGAACTAGCGCCATCTTACAATGAGCAGTTCTTC. Its translation: CASSAELAPSYNEQFF.

This clone was detected many times. The chain combines TRBV25-1 with TRBJ2-7; 12 positions agree with TRBD2. This CDR3 spans 13 amino acids. Germline CDR1 is MGHDK and CDR2 is SYGVNS. V was pared by 8 bases and J by 3 bases, with 2 bases of the junction left unmatched. CDR3 residues: CASGLAGNYEQYF. CDR3 coding DNA: TGTGCCAGCGGACTAGCGGGAAACTACGAGCAGTACTTC.

This clone came up once. The J gene is TRBJ2-7, the V gene TRBV28, with D possibly matching TRBD2 (5 bases). Per germline, CDR1 MDHEN and CDR2 SYDVKM. Between the trimmed V and J ends, which lost 2 bases and 6 bases, there was a span of 8 bases. The CDR3 covers 12 residues. The CDR3 spells CASSLKGLEQYF. CDR3 DNA: TGTGCCAGCAGTTTAAAAGGACTCGAGCAGTACTTC.

The V call is TRBV11-3, the J call TRBJ2-7; D is perhaps TRBD1 (6 bases). With 0 bases removed from V and 3 bases from J, the gap between germline ends came to 12 bases. CDR3 length equals 15 residues. Germline V gives CDR1 SGHNT, CDR2 YENEEA. CDR3 DNA sequence: TGTGCCAGCAGCTTAGATCTCGGACAGAACTACGAGCAGTACTTC. Its protein product is CASSLDLGQNYEQYF. Supplemented by reference TRBV11-3 and TRBJ2-7, the full variable domain reads EAGVVQSPRYKIIEKKQPVAFWCNPISGHNTLYWYLQNLGQGPELLIRYENEEAVDDSQLPKDRFSAERLKGVDSTLKIQPAELGDSAVYLCASSLDLGQNYEQYFGPGTRLTVT.

In its sample, this clone was seen a few times. The J gene is TRBJ2-2, the V gene TRBV7-2; 9 bases are a match to TRBD1. CDR1 is SGHTA, CDR2 FQGNSA, per germline. This CDR3 spans 14 amino acids. Trimming cost V 6 bases and J 4 bases; bases outside gene matches: 3. The CDR3 nucleotides are TGTGCCAGCAGGGGGACAGGGTCCACCGGGGAGCTGTTTTTT. Amino acids: CASRGTGSTGELFF.